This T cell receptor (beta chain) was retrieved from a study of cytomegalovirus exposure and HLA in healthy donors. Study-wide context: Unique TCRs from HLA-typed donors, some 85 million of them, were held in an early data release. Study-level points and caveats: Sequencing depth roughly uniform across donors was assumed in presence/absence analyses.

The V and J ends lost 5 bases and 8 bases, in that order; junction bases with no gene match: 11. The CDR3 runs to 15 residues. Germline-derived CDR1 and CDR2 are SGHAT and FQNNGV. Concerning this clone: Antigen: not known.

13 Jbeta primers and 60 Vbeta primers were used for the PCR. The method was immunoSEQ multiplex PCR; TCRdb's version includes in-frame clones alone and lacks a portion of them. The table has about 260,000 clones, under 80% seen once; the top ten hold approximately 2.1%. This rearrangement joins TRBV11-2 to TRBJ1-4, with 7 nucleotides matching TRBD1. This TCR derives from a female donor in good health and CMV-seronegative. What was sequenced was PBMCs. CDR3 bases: TGTGCCAGCAGCCGTGGGGACAGAGCCGACGAAAAACTGTTTTTT. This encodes CASSRGDRADEKLFF.